The 24 T cell receptor beta chains in this list originate from one sample, sequenced in a study of OX40 agonist ivuxolimab in advanced cancers. Assay: immunoSEQ multiplex PCR; the TCRdb copy retains only in-frame clones and omits some. In the table there are approximately 80,000 clones, roughly 85% of which are singletons. The input for sequencing was CD4+ or CD8+ T cells sorted from blood, taken in a trial of the OX40 agonist ivuxolimab. The receptors shown here come from an adult with an advanced solid tumor such as melanoma, head and neck, liver or kidney cancer.

The V call is TRBV7-2, the J call TRBJ2-7; either TRBD1 or TRBD2 may supply D (5 bases each). V was cut by 5 bases and J by 5 bases, with 19 bases left in between. CDR1 is SGHTA, CDR2 FQGNSA, per germline. The CDR3 loop spans 15 amino acids. CDR3 in amino acids: CASSSRVGAWDEQYF. The CDR3 DNA reads TGTGCCAGCAGCAGTAGGGTCGGGGCGTGGGACGAGCAGTACTTC.

The V call is TRBV2, the J call TRBJ1-2, with D uncertain. V lost 0 bases and J 4 bases, leaving 9 bases between the germline ends. Germline V CDR1 and CDR2: SNHLY, FYNNEI. The CDR3 sequence is 14 residues long. CDR3 bases: TGTGCCAGCAGTGAAGCCCGGGGAGGCTATGGCTACACCTTC. As protein: CASSEARGGYGYTF.

This clone was seen only once. The rearrangement joins TRBV2 to TRBJ2-1; 8 bases align to TRBD2. CDR1 SNHLY and CDR2 FYNNEI come from the germline V gene. The ends lost 0 bases at V and 4 bases at J; junction bases unmatched: 2. The CDR3 loop spans 15 amino acids. In DNA, the CDR3 is TGTGCCAGCAGTGAAGCGCGGGGGGCGTACAATGAGCAGTTCTTC. Residues: CASSEARGAYNEQFF.

This clone was picked up a small number of times. The rearrangement uses TRBV4-1 and TRBJ2-3; 9 bases fit TRBD1. The germline gives CDR1 MGHRA, CDR2 YSYEKL. The trim removed 3 bases at V and 4 bases at J, leaving 17 bases unmatched. This CDR3 comprises 19 residues. In DNA form, the CDR3 reads TGCGCCAGCAGCCACATTCACCGGCCGGGACAGGGAATCCCAGATACGCAGTATTTT. Translating it yields CASSHIHRPGQGIPDTQYF.

V and J are TRBV6-1 and TRBJ2-3; the match to TRBD2 covers 12 bases. V was pared by 2 bases and J by 4 bases, with 7 bases of the junction left unmatched. Germline CDR1 MNHNS, CDR2 SASEGT. The CDR3 spans 17 residues. The CDR3 DNA reads TGTGCCAGCAGTGAATTACTAGCGGGGGGCGGGGCAGATACGCAGTATTTT. Protein sequence: CASSELLAGGGADTQYF.

V gene TRBV7-2 combines with J gene TRBJ2-2; D gene uncertain. V gave up 5 bases and J gave up 1 base, with 5 bases separating them. This CDR3 comprises 13 residues. Germline assignment: CDR1 SGHTA and CDR2 FQGNSA. The CDR3 DNA follows: TGTGCCAGCAGCATACAGAACACCGGGGAGCTGTTTTTT. Protein: CASSIQNTGELFF.

The genes are TRBV30 and TRBJ1-2, with D unclear. CDR1 is GTSNPN and CDR2 is SVGIG in the germline V gene (reference sequence). V was shortened by 2 bases and J by 4 bases, with 5 bases between the two germline ends. The CDR3 is made up of 11 amino acids. Here the CDR3 DNA reads TGTGCCTGGAGTAAGGGCTATGGCTACACCTTC. Amino acids: CAWSKGYGYTF.

This sequence joins TRBV6-5 and TRBJ1-1; perhaps TRBD1 as D (6 bases). The germline V gene encodes CDR1 MNHEY and CDR2 SVGAGI. Trimming stripped 2 bases from V and 6 bases from J, with 10 bases between. The CDR3 extends over 13 amino acids. The CDR3 bases are TGTGCCAGCAGTTACCCAGGGGACTCTGAAGCTTTCTTT. Translated, it gives CASSYPGDSEAFF.

This chain connects TRBV10-3 to TRBJ1-2; no clear D gene. CDR3 length equals 13 residues. The V end was cut by 2 bases, the J end by 1 base, with 5 bases between. Germline V gene sequence: CDR1 ENHRY, CDR2 SYGVKD. The CDR3 here is CAISEGVNYGYTF. In DNA, the CDR3 is TGTGCCATCAGTGAGGGGGTTAACTATGGCTACACCTTC.

This chain connects TRBV19 to TRBJ2-5; D is possibly TRBD2 (6 bases). The V end lost 5 bases, the J end lost 5 bases, and 24 bases lay between the germline ends. This CDR3 has 17 residues. Germline CDR1 and CDR2: LNHDA and SQIVND (reference sequence). The CDR3 DNA sequence: TGTGCCAGTAGTTCGACCATTCTGACTAGAGCCAAGGAGACCCAGTACTTC. It specifies CASSSTILTRAKETQYF.

The V and J genes are TRBV5-1 and TRBJ2-5; 7 bases fit TRBD2. V was pared by 2 bases and J by 2 bases, with 3 bases of the junction left unmatched. This CDR3 has 14 amino acids. CDR1 and CDR2 (germline): SGHRS, YFSETQ. CDR3 sequence reads: CASSFLGGQETQYF. The CDR3 bases are TGCGCCAGCAGCTTTTTGGGGGGGCAAGAGACCCAGTACTTC.

This clone was seen a handful of times. The CDR3 region is CASRLGGQGAWNEQFF. The DNA of the CDR3 is TGTGCCAGCAGACTCGGTGGACAGGGGGCTTGGAATGAGCAGTTCTTC. V usage is TRBV5-4 and J usage is TRBJ2-1; TRBD1 matches at 11 bases. This CDR3 region has 16 residues. Losses at the gene ends were 5 bases for V and 7 bases for J; bases not matched to a gene: 11. Germline V gene data show CDR1 as SGHNT and CDR2 as YYREEE (reference sequence).

The CDR3 region is CASSPELDSSYEQYF. The CDR3 nucleotides read TGTGCCAGCTCACCCGAGCTGGACAGCTCCTACGAGCAGTACTTC. The rearrangement joins TRBV18 to TRBJ2-7; D is perhaps TRBD1 (6 bases). CDR1 KGHSH and CDR2 LQKENI come from the germline V gene. CDR3 length: 15 amino acids. Trimming removed 3 bases at V and 0 bases at J, with 12 bases between.

The chain recombines TRBV9 with TRBJ2-5; 13 bases line up with TRBD2. Trimming at V came to 0 bases and at J to 5 bases, leaving 4 bases not matched to a gene. Germline lookup yields CDR1 SGDLS and CDR2 YYNGEE. The CDR3 is made up of 16 amino acids. This CDR3 reads CASSVAGLAGVETQYF. Here the CDR3 DNA reads TGTGCCAGCAGCGTAGCCGGACTAGCGGGGGTTGAGACCCAGTACTTC. Using reference TRBV9 and TRBJ2-5 for the parts outside the CDR3, the full variable domain is DSGVTQTPKHLITATGQRVTLRCSPRSGDLSVYWYQQSLDQGLQFLIQYYNGEERAKGNILERFSAQQFPDLHSELNLSSLELGDSALYFCASSVAGLAGVETQYFGPGTRLLVL.

The chain carries TRBV6-1 and TRBJ2-3, with D tentatively TRBD2 (5 bases). The CDR3 consists of 14 residues. Looked up from germline, CDR1 is MNHNS and CDR2 is SASEGT. The V end was cut by 7 bases, the J end by 6 bases, with 17 bases between. For the CDR3, the DNA is TGTGCCAGCACTTCTGTTGGGCCGGGGGATACGCAGTATTTT. This sequence encodes CASTSVGPGDTQYF.

This chain links TRBV5-5 with TRBJ1-2; 7 bases align to TRBD1. The CDR3 sequence is 15 residues long. Germline loops: CDR1 SGHKS, CDR2 YYEKEE (reference sequence). V shed 6 bases and J 0 bases; nucleotides not matched to a gene: 8. CDR3 bases: TGTGCCAGCACCGACACAGGGGTGGCTAACTATGGCTACACCTTC. Translating gives CASTDTGVANYGYTF.

This clone was seen more than once but under ten times. V usage is TRBV7-2 and J usage is TRBJ2-7; a possible D gene is TRBD1 (5 bases). CDR1 SGHTA and CDR2 FQGNSA come from the germline V gene. CDR3 length: 14 amino acids. The V and J ends lost 0 bases and 3 bases respectively, with 9 bases between them. In DNA, the CDR3 is TGTGCCAGCAGCTTAGCTACAGGATTCTACGAGCAGTACTTC. Translating gives CASSLATGFYEQYF. The variable domain in full, with the rest retrieved from reference TRBV7-2 and TRBJ2-7, is GAGVSQSPSNKVTEKGKDVELRCDPISGHTALYWYRQSLGQGLEFLIYFQGNSAPDKSGLPSDRFSAERTGGSVSTLTIQRTQQEDSAVYLCASSLATGFYEQYFGPGTRLTVT.

The gene calls are TRBV9 and TRBJ2-7, with D perhaps assigned TRBD1 or TRBD2 (5 bases each). The CDR3 loop spans 15 amino acids. Germline-derived CDR1 and CDR2 are SGDLS and YYNGEE. V gave up 3 bases and J gave up 7 bases, with 20 bases separating them. CDR3 residues: CASSGTGTLGEEQYF. The DNA of the CDR3 is TGTGCCAGCAGCGGAACCGGGACCCTGGGGGAAGAGCAGTACTTC.

Note on this clone: An end of the junction differs from the germline gene, which may be a read error. This chain's CDR3 is CASSEVGTSRRTEVFF. CDR3 DNA sequence: TGTGCCAGCAGTGAGGTTGGGACATCTCGTCGGACTGAAGTTTTCTTT. V usage is TRBV2 and J usage is TRBJ1-1; tentatively, D is TRBD1 (6 bases). The CDR3 is 16 residues long. Germline V CDR1 and CDR2: SNHLY, FYNNEI.

The chain employs TRBV6-9 and TRBJ2-5, with D perhaps matching TRBD1 (6 bases). CDR1 is MNHGY and CDR2 is SVAAGI in the germline V gene. This CDR3 spans 17 amino acids. The germline V and J ends were trimmed by 3 bases and 3 bases, with 20 bases remaining between them. The CDR3 sequence: CASSYPRDKGSEETQYF. CDR3 DNA sequence: TGTGCCAGCAGTTACCCCCGGGACAAGGGCAGTGAAGAGACCCAGTACTTC.

This clone was counted once. DNA for the CDR3: TGCGCCAGCAGCTTGGCCACTAGCGGGGACACAGAGACCCAGTACTTC. This gives the protein CASSLATSGDTETQYF. The chain joins TRBV5-1 to TRBJ2-5; the match to TRBD2 covers 10 bases. This CDR3 has 16 amino acids. Germline CDR1 SGHRS, CDR2 YFSETQ. The trim removed 0 bases at V and 4 bases at J, leaving 6 bases unmatched.

The chain couples TRBV5-6 to TRBJ1-2; D not certain. Trimming took 5 bases from V and 4 from J, leaving 6 bases between them. This CDR3 region has 11 residues. From germline, CDR1 is SGHDT and CDR2 YYEEEE. This chain's CDR3 is CASSRSYGYTF. The CDR3 DNA reads as TGTGCCAGCAGTAGATCCTATGGCTACACCTTC.

The V and J genes are TRBV7-6 and TRBJ2-3, with 9 bases lining up with TRBD2. Germline loops: CDR1 SGHVS, CDR2 FNYEAQ. V trimming: 2 bases; J trimming: 4 bases; junction bases outside the gene matches: 7. The CDR3 length is 16 residues. This CDR3 is CASSLFGTSSPDTQYF. CDR3 in DNA: TGTGCCAGCAGCTTATTTGGGACTAGCTCCCCAGATACGCAGTATTTT. Using reference TRBV7-6 and TRBJ2-3 for the parts outside the CDR3, the full variable domain is GAGVSQSPRYKVTKRGQDVALRCDPISGHVSLYWYRQALGQGPEFLTYFNYEAQQDKSGLPNDRFSAERPEGSISTLTIQRTEQRDSAMYRCASSLFGTSSPDTQYFGPGTRLTVL.

The V and J genes are TRBV5-1 and TRBJ2-5; D is perhaps TRBD1 (5 bases). The J call is uncertain, as TRBJ2-7 better fits the DNA end. CDR3 length: 16 amino acids. Germline-derived CDR1 and CDR2 are SGHRS and YFSETQ. In DNA, the CDR3 is TGCGCCAGCAGCCTAAACCTCAGGGTTAGCCCCTACGAGCAGTACTTC. This gives the protein CASSLNLRVSPYEQYF.